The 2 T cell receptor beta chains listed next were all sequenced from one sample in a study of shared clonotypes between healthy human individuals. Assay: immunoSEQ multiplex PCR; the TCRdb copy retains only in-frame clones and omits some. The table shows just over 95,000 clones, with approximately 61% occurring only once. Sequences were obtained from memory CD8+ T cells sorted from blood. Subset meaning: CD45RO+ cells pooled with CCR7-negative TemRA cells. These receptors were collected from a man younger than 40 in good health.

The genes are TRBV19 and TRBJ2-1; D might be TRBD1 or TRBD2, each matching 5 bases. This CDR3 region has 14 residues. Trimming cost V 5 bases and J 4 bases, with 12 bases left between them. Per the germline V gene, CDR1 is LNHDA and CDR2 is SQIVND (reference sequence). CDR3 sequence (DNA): TGTGCCAGTAGTGGCCGGGACGGTTACAATGAGCAGTTCTTC. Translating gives CASSGRDGYNEQFF.

The DNA for the CDR3 is TGTGCCAGCAGTGAACTTGCGGGGGTGGGTCTTCGACAGGGGATCTACGAGCAGTACTTC. This encodes CASSELAGVGLRQGIYEQYF. The rearrangement uses TRBV6-1 and TRBJ2-7, with D possibly TRBD1 on 8 matching bases. The CDR3 runs 20 residues. Germline values: CDR1 MNHNS, CDR2 SASEGT. Trimming stripped 2 bases from V and 3 bases from J, with 29 bases between.